Listed here are 10 T cell receptor beta chains from one sample, sequenced in a study of neoadjuvant anti-PD-1 for oral cavity cancer. As to time point: after neoadjuvant nivolumab, at surgical resection. Clones were read by immunoSEQ multiplex PCR, and TCRdb kept only the in-frame ones, dropping some. The table has over 65,000 clones, 70% to 90% seen once. This material consisted of PBMCs, taken after nivolumab (anti-PD-1) treatment. These TCRs come from a person between 40 and 79 years old with oral cavity squamous cell carcinoma.

The rearrangement joins TRBV6-5 to TRBJ1-1; TRBD1 agrees at 7 bases. The germline V gene has CDR1 MNHEY and CDR2 SVGAGI. The CDR3 spans 15 residues. V dropped 4 bases and J dropped 0; count of bases not matched to a gene: 5. CDR3 nucleotides: TGTGCCAGCAGTTCGGGACAGATTATGAACACTGAAGCTTTCTTT. Translation: CASSSGQIMNTEAFF.

The chain combines TRBV5-5 with TRBJ2-3, with unresolved D. The ends were cut back, 2 bases at V and 6 bases at J, with 7 bases in the middle. In germline, CDR1 is SGHKS, CDR2 YYEKEE (reference sequence). The CDR3 is 12 residues long. Here the CDR3 reads CASSLKWDTQYF. CDR3 nucleotides: TGTGCCAGCAGCTTAAAATGGGATACGCAGTATTTT.

V and J are TRBV6-6 and TRBJ2-1; the D is unclear. The CDR3 sequence is 11 residues long. Per the germline V gene, CDR1 is MNHNY and CDR2 is SVGAGI (reference sequence). Trimming shortened V by 8 bases and J by 7 bases, and 9 bases separated the two germline ends. DNA of the CDR3: TGTGCCAGCGACGGTGATAATGAGCAGTTCTTC. This gives the protein CASDGDNEQFF.

This rearrangement joins TRBV2 to TRBJ2-1; 7 bases fit TRBD2. CDR1 SNHLY and CDR2 FYNNEI come from the germline V gene. This CDR3 comprises 14 residues. V shed 5 bases, J shed 8 bases, and the junction held 9 bases outside the gene matches. CDR3 DNA: TGTGCCAGCAGTCGCGGACTAGGAGGGTATGAGCAGTTCTTC. Amino acid sequence: CASSRGLGGYEQFF.

V and J are TRBV6-1 and TRBJ1-1; D is uncertain. The CDR3 runs to 15 residues. V gave up 0 bases and J gave up 4 bases, with 12 bases separating them. Looked up from germline, CDR1 is MNHNS and CDR2 is SASEGT. CDR3 loop: CASSEALGIPTEAFF. In DNA form, the CDR3 reads TGTGCCAGCAGTGAAGCGTTGGGGATTCCCACTGAAGCTTTCTTT.

This clone appeared a few times. The chain employs TRBV5-4 and TRBJ2-7, with D perhaps assigned TRBD1 or TRBD2 (6 bases each). Germline CDR1 is SGHNT and CDR2 is YYREEE (reference sequence). V was clipped by 0 bases and J by 6 bases, with 19 bases between them. The CDR3 sequence is 16 residues long. In DNA form, the CDR3 reads TGTGCCAGCAGCTTGGCCTTGTGGGGGGCAGGAGGCGAGCAGTACTTC. This sequence encodes CASSLALWGAGGEQYF.

The chain's CDR3 is CASSPPGFIYGYTF. Written as DNA, the CDR3 is TGTGCCAGCAGCCCCCCGGGATTCATCTATGGCTACACCTTC. This chain connects TRBV14 to TRBJ1-2, with D unclear. Germline CDR1 and CDR2: SGHDN and FVKESK. The CDR3 runs to 14 residues. V lost 4 bases, J lost 4 bases, and 13 bases lay in between.

The chain joins TRBV15 to TRBJ2-3; 9 bases map to TRBD2. J gave up 4 bases and V 8 bases, and 4 bases lay outside the gene matches. CDR1 and CDR2 (germline): LNHNV, YYDKDF (reference sequence). CDR3 length equals 13 residues. CDR3 loop: CATRREGSDTQYF. The DNA for the CDR3 is TGTGCCACCCGGCGGGAGGGCTCAGATACGCAGTATTTT.

J is TRBJ1-5 and V is TRBV9; weak D call: TRBD1 (5 bases). The germline CDR1 and CDR2 sequences are SGDLS and YYNGEE. V lost 4 bases and J lost 6, with 14 bases in between. The CDR3 is 14 residues long. For the CDR3, the DNA is TGTGCCAGCAGCCCTGACAGCAGGGTTCAGCCCCAGCATTTT. The encoded protein is CASSPDSRVQPQHF.

The chain employs TRBV30 and TRBJ1-1; D gene unclear. This CDR3 is built from 13 residues. Germline V lookup: CDR1 GTSNPN, CDR2 SVGIG (reference sequence). Trimming stripped 0 bases from V and 3 bases from J, with 8 bases between. The CDR3 loop reads CAWSVHSYTEAFF. Written as DNA, the CDR3 is TGTGCCTGGAGTGTACACTCATACACTGAAGCTTTCTTT.